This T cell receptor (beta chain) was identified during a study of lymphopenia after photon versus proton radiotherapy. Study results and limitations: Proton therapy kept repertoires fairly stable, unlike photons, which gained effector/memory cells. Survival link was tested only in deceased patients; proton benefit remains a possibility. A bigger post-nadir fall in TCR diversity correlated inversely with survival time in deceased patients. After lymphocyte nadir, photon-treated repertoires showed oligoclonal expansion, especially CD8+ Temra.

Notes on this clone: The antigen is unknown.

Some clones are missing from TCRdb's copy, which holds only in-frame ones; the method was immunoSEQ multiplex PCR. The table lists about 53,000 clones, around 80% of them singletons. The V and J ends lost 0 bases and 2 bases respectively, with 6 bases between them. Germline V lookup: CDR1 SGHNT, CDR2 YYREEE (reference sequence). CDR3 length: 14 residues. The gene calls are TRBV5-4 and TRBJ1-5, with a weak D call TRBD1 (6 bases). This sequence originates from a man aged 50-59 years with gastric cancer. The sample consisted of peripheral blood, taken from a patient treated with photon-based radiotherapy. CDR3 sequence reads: CASSLDRGNQPQHF. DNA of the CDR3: TGTGCCAGCAGCTTGGACAGGGGCAATCAGCCCCAGCATTTT.